These 4 T cell receptor beta chains were all obtained from the same sample, sequenced in a study of somatic mutations in cytotoxic T cells in rheumatoid arthritis. Sequenced by immunoSEQ multiplex PCR; TCRdb stores in-frame clones only, minus some. Of thousands of clones listed, roughly 70% were seen once; the top ten hold roughly 40%. The sequencing sample was made of CD8+ T cells sorted from blood. The receptor source for this set is a middle-aged man in good health.

This clone was picked up a small number of times. The V gene is TRBV9, the J gene TRBJ2-7, with TRBD2 matching 8 bases. With V trimmed by 0 bases and J by 4 bases, 6 bases remained unmatched. Germline loops: CDR1 SGDLS, CDR2 YYNGEE. The CDR3 contains 15 residues. CDR3 sequence reads: CASSVEPSGSYEQYF. In DNA form, the CDR3 reads TGTGCCAGCAGCGTAGAGCCCAGCGGGAGTTACGAGCAGTACTTC.

The rearrangement links TRBV7-8 to TRBJ2-1, with 7 bases that match TRBD1. This CDR3 has 16 amino acids. CDR1 is SGHVS and CDR2 is FQNEAQ in the germline V gene. The J segment lost 0 bases and the V segment lost 5 bases, leaving 7 bases of the junction unmatched. The CDR3 nucleotides read TGTGCCAGCAGCCCTAGACAGGGAAGCTCCTACAATGAGCAGTTCTTC. Translating it yields CASSPRQGSSYNEQFF.

The DNA for the CDR3 is TGTGCCAGCAACCAGATGGGGGATTTCTTT. Protein product: CASNQMGDFF. The genes are TRBV5-8 and TRBJ1-1; D may be TRBD1 (5 bases). The CDR3 extends over 10 amino acids. Trimming pared 6 bases from V and 13 bases from J, leaving 13 bases between. Looked up from germline, CDR1 is SGHTS and CDR2 is YDEGEE.

The chain uses TRBV5-6 and TRBJ1-1; 10 positions agree with TRBD1. Germline CDR1 and CDR2: SGHDT and YYEEEE. The CDR3 runs to 15 residues. With 4 bases clipped from V and 3 bases from J, the junction kept 6 bases outside the gene matches. CDR3 region: CASSHHGTGDTEAFF. In nucleotides, the CDR3 is TGTGCCAGCAGCCACCACGGGACAGGGGACACTGAAGCTTTCTTT.